These 16 T cell receptor beta chains originate from one sample sequenced in a study of glioma-infiltrating T cells after dendritic cell vaccination. Time point indicated: after dendritic cell vaccination, including at tumor progression/relapse. TCRdb's table, derived via immunoSEQ multiplex PCR, lists solely in-frame clones and lacks some. In the table there are around 60,000 clones, approximately 86% of which are singletons. This specimen consisted of blood, obtained after dendritic cell vaccination. The origin of the receptors is a human donor with glioblastoma.

The V gene is TRBV4-2, the J gene TRBJ2-5, with TRBD2 identical over 7 bases. The germline V gene has CDR1 LGHNA and CDR2 YNFKEQ. V lost 1 base and J lost 3; bases outside the gene matches: 5. The CDR3 totals 15 residues. DNA of the CDR3: TGTGCCAGCAGCCAAGGTCCGGGGAGGGAAGAGACCCAGTACTTC. It specifies CASSQGPGREETQYF.

V and J are TRBV18 and TRBJ2-5, with 7 positions matching TRBD1. Germline loops: CDR1 KGHSH, CDR2 LQKENI. This CDR3 has 15 residues. J lost 3 bases, V lost 6 bases, and 10 bases had no gene match. The CDR3 region has the DNA TGTGCCAGCTCTTTCCCGGGACAGATAAAAGAGACCCAGTACTTC. This translates into CASSFPGQIKETQYF.

A remark on this clone: Germline is not matched at one junction end, which may reflect a read error. The chain uses TRBV7-7 and TRBJ1-1; no definite D call. CDR3 length equals 13 residues. Germline CDR1 and CDR2: SSHAT and FNYEAQ (reference sequence). This CDR3 reads CASSVGSGTEAFF. The CDR3 coding sequence is TGTGCTAGCAGCGTCGGGAGTGGCACTGAAGCTTTCTTT.

This clone has only one observation. The chain links TRBV6-1 to TRBJ1-5, with a possible D match to TRBD1 (6 bases). The germline V and J ends were trimmed by 10 bases and 1 base, with 14 bases remaining between them. Germline loops: CDR1 MNHNS, CDR2 SASEGT. The CDR3 spans 14 residues. The CDR3 region is CAIAGAPSNQPQHF. CDR3 coding DNA: TGTGCCATCGCAGGGGCACCCAGCAATCAGCCCCAGCATTTT.

This clone appeared once. This rearrangement joins TRBV19 to TRBJ2-1; D is ambiguous. V lost 5 bases and J lost 4, with 12 bases in between. The CDR3 is 14 residues long. The germline CDR1 and CDR2 sequences are LNHDA and SQIVND (reference sequence). In DNA, the CDR3 is TGTGCCAGTAGTCCCCCAGGCGATTACAATGAGCAGTTCTTC. It codes for CASSPPGDYNEQFF.

The genes are TRBV19 and TRBJ2-3, with TRBD2 as a possible D gene (6 bases). The CDR3 is 14 amino acids. Germline lookup yields CDR1 LNHDA and CDR2 SQIVND (reference sequence). Trimming left V 0 bases short and J 8 bases short, with 12 bases between. The CDR3, as DNA: TGTGCCAGTAGTATAGATGAGCCTAGCGTTACGCAGTATTTT. It translates to CASSIDEPSVTQYF. Using reference TRBV19 and TRBJ2-3 for the parts outside the CDR3, the full variable domain is DGGITQSPKYLFRKEGQNVTLSCEQNLNHDAMYWYRQDPGQGLRLIYYSQIVNDFQKGDIAEGYSVSREKKESFPLTVTSAQKNPTAFYLCASSIDEPSVTQYFGPGTRLTVL.

This chain joins TRBV19 and TRBJ2-2; D call uncertain. CDR3 length: 15 amino acids. The germline gives CDR1 LNHDA, CDR2 SQIVND (reference sequence). V dropped 0 bases and J dropped 1 base, with 6 bases sitting between them. This CDR3 reads CASSIDSGNTGELFF. Here the CDR3 DNA reads TGTGCCAGTAGTATAGATTCAGGGAACACCGGGGAGCTGTTTTTT.

The sample holds a few counts of this clone. This chain connects TRBV25-1 to TRBJ2-7, with D tentatively TRBD1 (6 bases). Trimming shortened V by 10 bases and J by 1 base, and 20 bases separated the two germline ends. The length of the CDR3 is 15 residues. In germline, CDR1 is MGHDK, CDR2 SYGVNS. CDR3 protein: CATSETGFFSYEQYF. CDR3 in DNA: TGTGCCACCTCAGAGACAGGCTTTTTTTCCTACGAGCAGTACTTC.

The chain links TRBV5-1 to TRBJ1-1; 7 positions agree with TRBD1. Germline assignment: CDR1 SGHRS and CDR2 YFSETQ. The CDR3 has 13 residues. J lost 3 bases, V lost 3 bases, and 2 bases had no gene match. DNA for the CDR3: TGCGCCAGCAGCTGGCAGGGGGACACTGAAGCTTTCTTT. It translates to CASSWQGDTEAFF.

V usage is TRBV4-2 and J usage is TRBJ1-4; D is uncertain. V was clipped by 0 bases and J by 5 bases, with 13 bases between them. CDR1 and CDR2 (germline): LGHNA, YNFKEQ. This CDR3 spans 16 amino acids. CDR3 coding DNA: TGTGCCAGCAGCCAAGATCGGGTGGGAGGAAATGAAAAACTGTTTTTT. Its protein product is CASSQDRVGGNEKLFF.

The chain recombines TRBV7-2 with TRBJ2-1, with 14 positions matching TRBD2. V shed 4 bases, J shed 6 bases, and the junction held 8 bases outside the gene matches. CDR1 SGHTA and CDR2 FQGNSA come from the germline V gene. This CDR3 is 17 amino acids long. The CDR3 spells CASSWGLAGAISNEQFF. In DNA form, the CDR3 reads TGTGCCAGCAGCTGGGGACTAGCGGGAGCAATATCCAATGAGCAGTTCTTC.

The rearrangement joins TRBV7-2 to TRBJ1-5, with a tentative D call TRBD1 (5 bases). The CDR3 covers 15 residues. V lost 1 base, J lost 0 bases, and 7 bases lay in between. Germline V gene lookup returns CDR1 SGHTA and CDR2 FQGNSA. The CDR3 bases are TGTGCCAGCAGCTTAGAAGGGGTTAGCAATCAGCCCCAGCATTTT. This codes for CASSLEGVSNQPQHF.

This clone is classed as medium-sized (0.01 to 0.1%). The chain is built from TRBV10-3 and TRBJ1-1; 9 bases agree with TRBD1. Germline CDR1 and CDR2: ENHRY and SYGVKD. The trim removed 7 bases at V and 7 bases at J, leaving 19 bases unmatched. This CDR3 spans 17 amino acids. The CDR3 DNA reads as TGTGCCATCAACACCAAGCCCGGGACAGGGTCCCTTGTTGAAGCTTTCTTT. Encoded protein: CAINTKPGTGSLVEAFF.

The V call is TRBV2, the J call TRBJ1-6; TRBD1 might be the D (6 bases). The CDR3 contains 16 residues. The V end lost 8 bases, the J end lost 0 bases, and 14 bases lay between the germline ends. Germline assignment: CDR1 SNHLY and CDR2 FYNNEI. The CDR3 nucleotides read TGTGCCAGCGCAGGGGTCCGCATCTCCTATAATTCACCCCTCCACTTT. Translation: CASAGVRISYNSPLHF.

The chain employs TRBV9 and TRBJ2-2, with D possibly TRBD2 on 6 matching bases. This CDR3 region has 14 residues. Trimming shortened V by 4 bases and J by 4 bases, and 11 bases separated the two germline ends. The germline V gene encodes CDR1 SGDLS and CDR2 YYNGEE. This CDR3 reads CASSFQGGTGELFF. In DNA form, the CDR3 reads TGTGCCAGCAGCTTTCAGGGAGGCACCGGGGAGCTGTTTTTT.

The J gene is TRBJ2-5, the V gene TRBV7-2; D not certain. This CDR3 is built from 13 residues. Between the trimmed V and J ends, which lost 1 base and 2 bases, there was a span of 5 bases. CDR1 is SGHTA, CDR2 FQGNSA, per germline. CDR3 coding DNA: TGTGCCAGCAGCTTAGAACAGCAAGAGACCCAGTACTTC. Its translation is CASSLEQQETQYF.